These 26 T cell receptor beta chains came from one sample sequenced in a study of identical twins. In TCRdb, the 5' RACE reads were re-called with MiXCR into one record per CDR3 protein. The sample yields 1.5 million or so distinct CDR3 sequences, under 35% seen once. Specimen: cord blood. Receptor source: a newborn girl in good health.

The chain uses TRBV20-1 and TRBJ1-4, with 8 bases fitting TRBD1. This CDR3 has 17 amino acids. The germline gives CDR1 DFQATT, CDR2 SNEGSKA (reference sequence). Trimming removed 2 bases from V and 10 bases from J; junction bases left unmatched: 18. The CDR3: CSARNSGRTGWLGKLFF. The CDR3 DNA is TGCAGTGCTAGAAATTCGGGACGGACAGGGTGGCTGGGAAAACTGTTTTTT.

This chain joins TRBV9 and TRBJ2-2; TRBD2 aligns across 8 bases. Per germline, CDR1 SGDLS and CDR2 YYNGEE. The length of the CDR3 is 17 residues. V shed 4 bases and J 1 base; nucleotides not matched to a gene: 9. The CDR3 DNA reads as TGTGCCAGCAGCCCGTGGGTAGCGGGGAAGAACACCGGGGAGCTGTTTTTT. It yields the protein CASSPWVAGKNTGELFF.

The CDR3 spells CASSFRGRGGTQFF. CDR3 nucleotides: TGTGCCAGCAGTTTCCGTGGGAGGGGGGGGACCCAGTTCTTC. The chain combines TRBV12-3 or TRBV12-4 with TRBJ2-1; D may be TRBD2 (7 bases). V was pared by 3 bases and J by 13 bases, with 19 bases between. There are 14 residues in the CDR3.

This clonotype was counted between two and nine times. This chain uses TRBV3-1 with TRBJ2-4; 8 bases map to TRBD1. The end of the DNA aligns better with TRBJ2-7, so the J call may be wrong. This CDR3 region has 14 residues. CDR1 LGHDT and CDR2 YNNKEL come from the germline V gene (reference sequence). The DNA of the CDR3 is TGTGCCAGCAGCCCGGACAGGGTTTCAGACGAGCAGTACTTC. Its protein product is CASSPDRVSDEQYF.

This clonotype was seen more than once but under ten times. V and J are TRBV3-1 and TRBJ2-5; D uncertain. Deletions cut 0 bases from V and 2 bases from J, with 10 bases between. The CDR3 is made up of 15 amino acids. CDR1 and CDR2 from the germline V gene are LGHDT and YNNKEL (reference sequence). This CDR3 reads CASSQDHRQQETQYF. The CDR3 DNA is TGTGCCAGCAGCCAAGACCATCGCCAACAAGAGACCCAGTACTTC.

This clonotype was seen a handful of times. The chain is built from TRBV6-5 and TRBJ1-3; tentatively, D is TRBD1 (5 bases). This CDR3 region has 16 residues. From germline, CDR1 is MNHEY and CDR2 SVGAGI. V lost 4 bases, J lost 0 bases, and 13 bases lay in between. Written as DNA, the CDR3 is TGTGCCAGCAGTTTCCAGGGCGCTCTCTCTGGAAACACCATATATTTT. Its protein is CASSFQGALSGNTIYF.

The chain links TRBV10-3 to TRBJ2-7; 8 bases agree with TRBD1. TRBJ2-5 matches the DNA end more closely, so the J call is doubtful. Germline V gene sequence: CDR1 ENHRY, CDR2 SYGVKD. The CDR3 contains 14 residues. CDR3: CAISDRTGRETQYF. In DNA form, the CDR3 reads TGTGCCATCAGTGACCGGACAGGGCGAGAGACCCAGTACTTC.

The count of this clonotype is one. The V call is TRBV5-1, the J call TRBJ1-1, with D possibly matching TRBD1 (5 bases). Trimming left V 4 bases short and J 1 base short, with 14 bases between. In germline, CDR1 is SGHRS, CDR2 YFSETQ. CDR3 length: 15 residues. CDR3 loop: CASSGTREGNTEAFF. Written as DNA, the CDR3 is TGCGCCAGCAGCGGAACCAGGGAGGGGAACACTGAAGCTTTCTTT.

J is TRBJ2-7 and V is TRBV4-2; 9 bases match TRBD2. The J call may be wrong; the DNA end is better matched by TRBJ2-4. The germline V gene encodes CDR1 LGHNA and CDR2 YNFKEQ. The CDR3 has 16 amino acids. CDR3 protein: CASSPHGGGAVNIQYF. CDR3 sequence (DNA): TGTGCCAGCAGCCCACACGGCGGGGGGGCCGTAAACATTCAGTACTTC.

The chain joins TRBV2 to TRBJ2-5; D gene uncertain. The germline V gene encodes CDR1 SNHLY and CDR2 FYNNEI. Between the trimmed V and J ends, which lost 7 bases and 2 bases, there was a span of 14 bases. This CDR3 is built from 14 residues. The CDR3 DNA sequence: TGTGCCAGCAACGACTGGACGTCACAAGAGACCCAGTACTTC. Protein product: CASNDWTSQETQYF.

This clonotype was detected many times. Mismatch with germline at one junction end may stem from a read error. This sequence joins TRBV7-9 and TRBJ1-2; no clear D. The CDR3 is made up of 13 amino acids. The germline gives CDR1 SEHNR, CDR2 FQNEAQ (reference sequence). The CDR3 loop reads CASSLVGSYGYTF. CDR3 bases: TGTGCCAGCAGTTTAGTAGGTAGCTATGGCTACACCTTC.

The chain recombines TRBV9 with TRBJ2-4; the match to TRBD2 covers 7 bases. This CDR3 region has 15 residues. Germline assignment: CDR1 SGDLS and CDR2 YYNGEE. Losses at the gene ends were 4 bases for V and 15 bases for J; bases not matched to a gene: 19. The CDR3 protein is CASSPRPLAAYELYF. The CDR3 nucleotides are TGTGCCAGCAGCCCTCGGCCTCTAGCGGCCTACGAGCTGTACTTC.

The chain couples TRBV29-1 to TRBJ2-2, with D unclear. With 4 bases removed from V and 5 bases from J, the gap between germline ends came to 11 bases. Germline CDR1 is SQVTM and CDR2 is ANQGSEA. The CDR3 spans 13 residues. This chain's CDR3 is CSVVSRVTGELFF. The CDR3 DNA reads TGCAGCGTTGTCAGCAGAGTTACCGGGGAGCTGTTTTTT.

This clonotype has only a few counts. The chain joins TRBV27 to TRBJ1-1; no definite D call. V gave up 2 bases and J gave up 8 bases, with 12 bases separating them. The length of the CDR3 is 13 residues. Germline values: CDR1 MNHEY, CDR2 SMNVEV (reference sequence). DNA for the CDR3: TGTGCCAGCAGTTTAGTTCAGGTTAGCGAAGCTTTCTTT. Translating gives CASSLVQVSEAFF.

This clonotype was seen only once. This may come from a read error, since a much larger clone is one base off. This sequence joins TRBV29-1 and TRBJ2-1; no clear D gene. V was trimmed by 5 bases and J by 3 bases, leaving 11 bases between them. This CDR3 is built from 13 residues. CDR1 is SQVTM and CDR2 is ANQGSEA in the germline V gene. The CDR3 loop reads CSVMPRYYNEQFF. CDR3 nucleotides: TGCAGCGTTATGCCGCGGTACTACAATGAGCAGTTCTTC.

The chain links TRBV27 to TRBJ1-2; D is unresolved. V was pared by 2 bases and J by 9 bases, with 13 bases between. Per the germline V gene, CDR1 is MNHEY and CDR2 is SMNVEV (reference sequence). The CDR3 spans 13 residues. CDR3 DNA sequence: TGTGCCAGCAGTTTAAATAGGGTTCATAGCTACACCTTC. Residues: CASSLNRVHSYTF.

This clonotype has just a few counts. The genes are TRBV12-3 or TRBV12-4 and TRBJ1-5, with 10 bases lining up with TRBD1. The CDR3 extends over 14 amino acids. V shed 7 bases and J 6 bases; nucleotides not matched to a gene: 6. CDR3 in DNA: TGTGCCAGCATCCTACGGGACAGGGGTCAGCCCCAGCATTTT. Translating gives CASILRDRGQPQHF.

The rearrangement links TRBV7-9 to TRBJ2-1; the match to TRBD2 covers 10 bases. The J call may not be correct, given that the DNA end is closer to TRBJ2-7. From germline, CDR1 is SEHNR and CDR2 FQNEAQ (reference sequence). CDR3 length equals 17 residues. The CDR3 is CASSSLAGAYSYNEQYF. The CDR3 region has the DNA TGTGCCAGCAGCTCTCTAGCGGGGGCATACTCCTACAATGAGCAGTACTTC.

V and J are TRBV6-6 and TRBJ2-3; D unclear. Germline V gives CDR1 MNHNY, CDR2 SVGAGI (reference sequence). The length of the CDR3 is 10 residues. V lost 9 bases, J lost 2 bases, and 3 bases lay in between. CDR3 in amino acids: CARITDTQYF. As DNA, the CDR3 is TGTGCCAGGATCACAGATACGCAGTATTTT.

This clonotype appeared a few times. V is TRBV9 and J is TRBJ2-1; D might be TRBD1 (6 bases). Trimming stripped 0 bases from V and 6 bases from J, with 13 bases between. Germline CDR1 reads SGDLS; CDR2 reads YYNGEE. The CDR3 consists of 15 residues. The CDR3 sequence: CASSVAGTTLNEQFF. CDR3 in DNA: TGTGCCAGCAGCGTAGCGGGGACAACCCTCAATGAGCAGTTCTTC.

V gene TRBV5-1 combines with J gene TRBJ2-3, with 11 bases aligning to TRBD2. Germline loops: CDR1 SGHRS, CDR2 YFSETQ. V was pared by 0 bases and J by 4 bases, with 4 bases of the junction left unmatched. The CDR3 has 16 residues. CDR3 nucleotide sequence: TGCGCCAGCAGCTTGGCCACTAGCGGGGGAGCAGATACGCAGTATTTT. Amino acid sequence: CASSLATSGGADTQYF.

The V call is TRBV29-1, the J call TRBJ1-2; D call uncertain. Germline lookup yields CDR1 SQVTM and CDR2 ANQGSEA. The CDR3 is 11 residues long. Between the trimmed V and J ends, which lost 3 bases and 8 bases, there was a span of 10 bases. CDR3 coding DNA: TGCAGCGTTGAGGGTTATGGGGGCTACACCTTC. Translated: CSVEGYGGYTF. Supplemented by reference TRBV29-1 and TRBJ1-2, the full variable domain reads SAVISQKPSRDICQRGTSLTIQCQVDSQVTMMFWYRQQPGQSLTLIATANQGSEATYESGFVIDKFPISRPNLTFSTLTVSNMSPEDSSIYLCSVEGYGGYTFGSGTRLTVV.

The chain uses TRBV29-1 and TRBJ1-2; D unresolved. Deletions cut 3 bases from V and 7 bases from J, with 12 bases between. The germline V gene encodes CDR1 SQVTM and CDR2 ANQGSEA. CDR3 length: 12 residues. For the CDR3, the DNA is TGCAGCGTTGAGCCGAATTCGGGTGGCTACACCTTC. Its protein product is CSVEPNSGGYTF.

CDR3 sequence reads: CSARGARGELADTQYF. CDR3 DNA: TGCAGTGCTAGGGGGGCCCGGGGGGAGTTGGCAGATACGCAGTATTTT. The gene calls are TRBV20-1 and TRBJ2-3, with D possibly being TRBD2 (7 bases). Deletions cut 3 bases from V and 4 bases from J, with 20 bases between. Germline lookup yields CDR1 DFQATT and CDR2 SNEGSKA (reference sequence). The CDR3 is 16 amino acids.

This clonotype was picked up a small number of times. The V call is TRBV5-1, the J call TRBJ1-4, with 10 bases identical to TRBD1. Losses at the gene ends were 5 bases for V and 5 bases for J; bases not matched to a gene: 12. CDR1 is SGHRS, CDR2 YFSETQ, per germline. The CDR3 totals 17 residues. The DNA for the CDR3 is TGCGCCAGCAGAATGGACAGGGGGTACGGTGGAAATGAAAAACTGTTTTTT. Encoded protein: CASRMDRGYGGNEKLFF.

Note on this clonotype: This may stem from a read error, because a much larger clone lies one nucleotide away. The chain has TRBV20-1 and TRBJ2-7; TRBD2 matches 8 bases. The CDR3 length is 13 residues. Germline V lookup: CDR1 DFQATT, CDR2 SNEGSKA (reference sequence). With 1 base clipped from V and 2 bases from J, the junction kept 1 base outside the gene matches. Here the CDR3 DNA reads TGCAGTGCTAGAGTACTAGCGGCCTACGAGCAGTACTTC. Protein sequence: CSARVLAAYEQYF.